The clone carrying this T cell receptor (beta chain) has more than one count but fewer than ten. What it recognizes is unknown. Genes and germline come from the mouse. The data belong to a study of CD8+ T cells in alopecia areata. Looking at the study overall: Recipient mice, roughly 7-11-week-old female C3H/HeJ animals, received skin from approximately 6-12-month-old C3H/HeJ graft donors with spontaneous alopecia. Study-wide results and caveats: Lesional scalp displayed greater clonality than normal scalp, most notably in alopecia totalis/universalis.

RNA was extracted and reverse transcribed into cDNA as the sequencing template. Measured with immunoSEQ multiplex PCR; TCRdb has only the in-frame clones, and not every one. Recorded here are 250,000 or so clones, with no singletons, and the ten leading clones hold less than 1.5%. CD4, CD8alpha, NKG2D, NKG2ACE and other markers guided sorting of pooled cutaneous lymph node cells. Specimen: CD4+ T cells sorted from a lymph node. The sequence came from a C3H/HeJ mouse with alopecia areata. Mice of this strain are of MHC haplotype H2-k.

The CDR3 loop reads CASSDARAGGSSAETLYF. The part of the CDR3 DNA that was read is TGTGCCAGCAGTGATGCAAGGGCTGGGGGGTCCAGTGCAGAA. The chain couples TRBV13-1 to TRBJ2-3; 8 nucleotides match TRBD2. From the germline J gene comes the end of the CDR3, since the read stops 4 residues before it. Germline CDR1 and CDR2: NSHNY and SYGAGN. The CDR3 has 18 residues. With V trimmed by 0 bases and J by 0 bases, 9 bases remained unmatched.